These 20 T cell receptor beta chains were sequenced from one sample in a study of blood T cell repertoires in COVID-19. Data came from immunoSEQ multiplex PCR; TCRdb stores just in-frame clones and leaves some out. Here the sample spans 40,000 to 60,000 clones, around 88% being singletons. Input material: peripheral blood. All receptors come from a human donor in a cohort sampled during active COVID-19.

The chain combines TRBV30 with TRBJ1-2, with a possible D match to TRBD1 (5 bases). CDR1 is GTSNPN and CDR2 is SVGIG in the germline V gene (reference sequence). V was trimmed by 0 bases and J by 8 bases, leaving 22 bases between them. This CDR3 has 16 residues. The CDR3: CAWSVKGHPNLGGYTF. CDR3 nucleotides: TGTGCCTGGAGTGTAAAAGGACACCCTAACTTAGGAGGCTACACCTTC.

The CDR3 DNA sequence: TGCGCCAGCAGCTTTCTGTCGCGGGGTGGATCCTACAATGAGCAGTTCTTC. Translating it yields CASSFLSRGGSYNEQFF. This sequence joins TRBV5-1 and TRBJ2-1; tentatively, D is TRBD2 (6 bases). Looked up from germline, CDR1 is SGHRS and CDR2 is YFSETQ. This CDR3 region has 17 residues. Trimming left V 2 bases short and J 1 base short, with 16 bases between.

The chain recombines TRBV6-2 or TRBV6-3 with TRBJ2-3, with D maybe TRBD2 (5 bases). This CDR3 has 12 residues. Germline V gene data show CDR1 as MNHEY and CDR2 as SVGEGT. The V gene lost 2 bases and the J gene lost 8 bases, with 8 bases spanning the gap. CDR3 loop: CASSYLAGTQYF. For the CDR3, the DNA is TGTGCCAGCAGTTACCTAGCTGGTACGCAGTATTTT.

This sequence joins TRBV3-1 (or the pseudogene TRBV3-2) and TRBJ1-1; a possible D gene is TRBD1 (6 bases). The CDR3 is 15 amino acids. Germline CDR1 and CDR2: LGHDT and YNNKEL (reference sequence). Trimming cost V 4 bases and J 7 bases, with 19 bases left between them. The chain's CDR3 is CASSPLLRGGNEAFF. As DNA, the CDR3 is TGTGCCAGCAGCCCTCTTTTGAGAGGGGGTAATGAAGCTTTCTTT.

In its sample, this clone was seen once. The rearrangement links TRBV6-6 to TRBJ2-7, with TRBD2 identical over 8 bases. The V segment lost 5 bases and the J segment 2 bases; nucleotides outside the gene matches: 8. CDR1 is MNHNY, CDR2 SVGAGI, per germline (reference sequence). This CDR3 spans 15 amino acids. The CDR3: CASSPQAGAPYEQYF. The DNA for the CDR3 is TGTGCCAGCAGTCCACAAGCGGGAGCCCCCTACGAGCAGTACTTC.

The chain has TRBV4-3 and TRBJ1-2, with D uncertain. The V end lost 0 bases, the J end lost 7 bases, and 18 bases lay between the germline ends. CDR3 length equals 16 residues. Germline V gives CDR1 LGHNA, CDR2 YSLEER. CDR3 bases: TGCGCCAGCAGCCAAGATCTGGCTCTAACCCCAGGTGGCTACACCTTC. This gives the protein CASSQDLALTPGGYTF.

The genes are TRBV24-1 and TRBJ2-3; 10 positions match TRBD2. With V trimmed by 10 bases and J by 2 bases, 8 bases remained unmatched. Germline-derived CDR1 and CDR2 are KGHDR and SFDVKD. CDR3 length equals 15 residues. The CDR3 loop is CATRIGLADTDTQYF. CDR3 in DNA: TGTGCCACTAGAATAGGACTAGCGGACACAGATACGCAGTATTTT.

The chain has TRBV5-1 and TRBJ2-7; D is perhaps TRBD2 (5 bases). This CDR3 region has 13 residues. V dropped 1 base and J dropped 6 bases, with 11 bases sitting between them. CDR1 is SGHRS, CDR2 YFSETQ, per germline. In DNA, the CDR3 is TGCGCCAGCAGCTTGTACGGGGAAGGCGAGCAGTACTTC. As protein: CASSLYGEGEQYF. The variable domain in full, with the rest retrieved from reference TRBV5-1 and TRBJ2-7, is KAGVTQTPRYLIKTRGQQVTLSCSPISGHRSVSWYQQTPGQGLQFLFEYFSETQRNKGNFPGRFSGRQFSNSRSEMNVSTLELGDSALYLCASSLYGEGEQYFGPGTRLTVT.

The rearrangement joins TRBV6-2 or TRBV6-3 to TRBJ1-2; the match to TRBD1 covers 11 bases. Looked up from germline, CDR1 is MNHEY and CDR2 is SVGEGT. This CDR3 contains 14 residues. V was pared by 4 bases and J by 14 bases, with 12 bases of the junction left unmatched. DNA for the CDR3: TGTGCCAGCAGTTCCGCCGGGACAGGGGGAAGAGTGACCTTC. It specifies CASSSAGTGGRVTF.

This clone was counted a few times. The chain employs TRBV11-2 and TRBJ2-7; TRBD1 might be the D (6 bases). CDR3 length: 11 amino acids. With 7 bases removed from V and 5 bases from J, the gap between germline ends came to 9 bases. Germline V gene sequence: CDR1 SGHAT, CDR2 FQNNGV. CDR3 protein: CASTQGHEQYF. CDR3 DNA: TGTGCCAGCACACAGGGCCACGAGCAGTACTTC.

J is TRBJ2-1 and V is TRBV18; TRBD2 matches 7 bases. The CDR3 sequence is 15 residues long. Germline loops: CDR1 KGHSH, CDR2 LQKENI. The V segment lost 6 bases and the J segment 7 bases; nucleotides outside the gene matches: 12. Here the CDR3 DNA reads TGTGCCAGCTCCCGAGGAGCGGGGATGGAGAATGAGCAGTTCTTC. It yields the protein CASSRGAGMENEQFF.

Sample share makes this clone medium-sized. The rearrangement uses TRBV27 and TRBJ2-2; D gene unclear. CDR3 length: 12 amino acids. V shed 5 bases and J shed 4 bases, with 5 bases lying between them. Looked up from germline, CDR1 is MNHEY and CDR2 is SMNVEV (reference sequence). The DNA of the CDR3 is TGTGCCAGCAGTCCACTCACCGGGGAGCTGTTTTTT. Its protein product is CASSPLTGELFF.

This clone appeared once. This sequence joins TRBV18 and TRBJ1-1; no reliable D call. The ends were cut back, 3 bases at V and 1 base at J, with 9 bases in the middle. The V gene's germline CDR1 is KGHSH and CDR2 LQKENI. The CDR3 has 14 amino acids. The DNA of the CDR3 is TGTGCCAGCTCACCGAAGGTAGCGAACACTGAAGCTTTCTTT. It encodes CASSPKVANTEAFF.

This clone qualifies as medium-sized. V gene TRBV6-4 combines with J gene TRBJ1-6; 8 bases line up with TRBD1. CDR3 length equals 15 residues. Germline CDR1 reads MRHNA; CDR2 reads SNTAGT. Trimming at V came to 5 bases and at J to 8 bases, leaving 8 bases not matched to a gene. The CDR3 loop is CASSSDRGDYSPLHF. For the CDR3, the DNA is TGTGCCAGCAGTTCCGACAGGGGAGATTATTCACCCCTCCACTTT.

The chain links TRBV13 to TRBJ2-3; 7 positions agree with TRBD2. Germline V gene data show CDR1 as PRHDT and CDR2 as FYEKMQ (reference sequence). J was trimmed by 4 bases and V by 1 base; bases with no gene match: 17. CDR3 size: 19 residues. CDR3 region: CASSLDSGGGAYRPDTQYF. CDR3 nucleotides: TGTGCCAGCAGCTTAGACTCGGGAGGAGGAGCCTACCGGCCAGATACGCAGTATTTT.

The CDR3 reads CAIREAGATYEQYF. As DNA, the CDR3 is TGTGCCATCAGGGAAGCGGGAGCCACCTACGAGCAGTACTTC. V gene TRBV10-3 combines with J gene TRBJ2-7; TRBD2 matches at 8 bases. Germline assignment: CDR1 ENHRY and CDR2 SYGVKD. With 6 bases clipped from V and 2 bases from J, the junction kept 6 bases outside the gene matches. The CDR3 loop spans 14 amino acids.

A few counts support this clone. Here the CDR3 reads CASSLRGNTIYF. CDR3 bases: TGTGCCAGCAGCTTGAGAGGGAACACCATATATTTT. This chain links TRBV5-6 with TRBJ1-3; D gene unclear. Germline-derived CDR1 and CDR2 are SGHDT and YYEEEE. With 1 base removed from V and 7 bases from J, the gap between germline ends came to 6 bases. The CDR3 is made up of 12 amino acids.

In its sample, this clone was seen once. The chain combines TRBV7-2 with TRBJ1-2; a weak D match, TRBD1 (6 bases). The V end was cut by 1 base, the J end by 5 bases, with 20 bases between. CDR3 length: 17 residues. Germline-derived CDR1 and CDR2 are SGHTA and FQGNSA. CDR3 region: CASSLEGWAGAAYGYTF. CDR3 DNA: TGTGCCAGCAGCTTAGAGGGCTGGGCGGGGGCAGCTTATGGCTACACCTTC.

The sample holds one count of this clone. V and J are TRBV7-6 and TRBJ2-1; the match to TRBD1 covers 7 bases. CDR1 SGHVS and CDR2 FNYEAQ come from the germline V gene. The CDR3 consists of 13 residues. J lost 6 bases, V lost 4 bases, and 3 bases had no gene match. The CDR3 DNA reads TGTGCCAGCAGCTCCTACAGGGGCAATGAGCAGTTCTTC. It specifies CASSSYRGNEQFF.

The chain has TRBV6-4 and TRBJ2-1; 12 bases map to TRBD2. With V trimmed by 2 bases and J by 9 bases, 11 bases remained unmatched. The germline V gene has CDR1 MRHNA and CDR2 SNTAGT. This CDR3 spans 17 amino acids. CDR3 DNA sequence: TGTGCCAGCAGTGACGATTGGGCTAGCGGGGGGGTTGCTGAGCAGTTCTTC. Translated: CASSDDWASGGVAEQFF.